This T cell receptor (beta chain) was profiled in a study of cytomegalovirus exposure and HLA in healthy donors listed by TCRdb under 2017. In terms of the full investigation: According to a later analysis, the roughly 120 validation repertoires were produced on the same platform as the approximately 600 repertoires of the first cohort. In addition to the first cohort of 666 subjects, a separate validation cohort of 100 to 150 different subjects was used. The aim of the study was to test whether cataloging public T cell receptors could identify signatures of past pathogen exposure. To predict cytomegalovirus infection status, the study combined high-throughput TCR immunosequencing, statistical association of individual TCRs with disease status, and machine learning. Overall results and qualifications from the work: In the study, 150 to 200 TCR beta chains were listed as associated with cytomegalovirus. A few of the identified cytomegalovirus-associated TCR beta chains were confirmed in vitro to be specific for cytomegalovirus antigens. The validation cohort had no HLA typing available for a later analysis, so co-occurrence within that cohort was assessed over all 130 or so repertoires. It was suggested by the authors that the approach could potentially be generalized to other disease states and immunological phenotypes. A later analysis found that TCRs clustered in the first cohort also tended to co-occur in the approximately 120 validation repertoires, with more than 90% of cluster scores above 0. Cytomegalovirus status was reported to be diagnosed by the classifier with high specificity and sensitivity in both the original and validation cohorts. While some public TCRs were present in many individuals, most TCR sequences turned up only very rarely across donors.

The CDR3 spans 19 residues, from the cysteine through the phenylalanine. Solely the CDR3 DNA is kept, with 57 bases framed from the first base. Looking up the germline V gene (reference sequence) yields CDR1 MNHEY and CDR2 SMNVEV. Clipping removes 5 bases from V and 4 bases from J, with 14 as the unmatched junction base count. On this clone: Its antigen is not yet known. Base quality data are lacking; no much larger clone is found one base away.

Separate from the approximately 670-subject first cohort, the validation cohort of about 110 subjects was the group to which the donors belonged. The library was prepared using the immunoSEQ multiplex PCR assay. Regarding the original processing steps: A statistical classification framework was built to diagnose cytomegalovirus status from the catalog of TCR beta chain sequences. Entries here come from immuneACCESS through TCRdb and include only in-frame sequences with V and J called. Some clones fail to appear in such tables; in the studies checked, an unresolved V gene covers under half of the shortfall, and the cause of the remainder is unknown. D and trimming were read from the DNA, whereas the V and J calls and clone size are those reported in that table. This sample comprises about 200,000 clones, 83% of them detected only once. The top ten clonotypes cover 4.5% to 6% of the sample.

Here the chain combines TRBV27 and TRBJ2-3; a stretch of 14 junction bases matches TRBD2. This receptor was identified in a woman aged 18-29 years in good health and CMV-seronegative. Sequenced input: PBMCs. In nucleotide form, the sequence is TGTGCCAGCAGTCCGCGGACTAGCGGGGGGCCCCTGAAACCAGATACGCAGTATTTT. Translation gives CASSPRTSGGPLKPDTQYF.